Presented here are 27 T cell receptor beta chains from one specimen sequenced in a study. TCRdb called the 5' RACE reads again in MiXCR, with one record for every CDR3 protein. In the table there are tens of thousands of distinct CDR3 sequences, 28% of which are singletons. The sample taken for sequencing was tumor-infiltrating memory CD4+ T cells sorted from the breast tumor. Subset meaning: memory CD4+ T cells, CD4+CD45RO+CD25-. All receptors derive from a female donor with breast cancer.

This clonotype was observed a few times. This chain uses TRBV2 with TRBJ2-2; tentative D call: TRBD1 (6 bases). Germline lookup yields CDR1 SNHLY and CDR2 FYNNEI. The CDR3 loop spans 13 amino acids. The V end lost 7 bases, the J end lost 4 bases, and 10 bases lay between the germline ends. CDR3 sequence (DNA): TGTGCCAGCACCCCCAGGGGCACCGGGGAGCTGTTTTTT. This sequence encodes CASTPRGTGELFF.

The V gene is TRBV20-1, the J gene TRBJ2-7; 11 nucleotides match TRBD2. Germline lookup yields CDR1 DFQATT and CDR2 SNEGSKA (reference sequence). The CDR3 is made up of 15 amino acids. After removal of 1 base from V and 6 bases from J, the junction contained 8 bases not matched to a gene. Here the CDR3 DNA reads TGCAGTGCTAGAGGGGTAGCGGGAGGGCCAGGCGAGCAGTACTTC. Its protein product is CSARGVAGGPGEQYF.

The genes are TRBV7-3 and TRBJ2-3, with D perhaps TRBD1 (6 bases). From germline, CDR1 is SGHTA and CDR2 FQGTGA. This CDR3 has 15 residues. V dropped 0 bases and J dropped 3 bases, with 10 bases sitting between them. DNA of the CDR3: TGTGCCAGCAGCTTAACCCGGACAGAAACAGATACGCAGTATTTT. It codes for CASSLTRTETDTQYF.

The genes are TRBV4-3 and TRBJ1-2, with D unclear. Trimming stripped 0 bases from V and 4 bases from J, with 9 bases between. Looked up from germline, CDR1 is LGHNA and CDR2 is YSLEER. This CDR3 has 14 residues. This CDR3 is CASSQDSLSYGYTF. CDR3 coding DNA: TGCGCCAGCAGCCAAGATAGTTTAAGCTATGGCTACACCTTC.

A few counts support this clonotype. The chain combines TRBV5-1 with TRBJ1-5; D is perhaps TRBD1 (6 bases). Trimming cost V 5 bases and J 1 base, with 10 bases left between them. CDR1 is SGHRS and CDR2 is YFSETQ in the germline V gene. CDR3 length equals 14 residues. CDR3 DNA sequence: TGCGCCAGCAGACCCGGGACAAGCAATCAGCCCCAGCATTTT. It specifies CASRPGTSNQPQHF.

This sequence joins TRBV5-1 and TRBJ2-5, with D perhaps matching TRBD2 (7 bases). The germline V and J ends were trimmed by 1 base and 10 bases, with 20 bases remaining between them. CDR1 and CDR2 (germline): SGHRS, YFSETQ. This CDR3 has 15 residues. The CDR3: CASSLWGAREKIQYF. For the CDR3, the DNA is TGCGCCAGCAGCTTGTGGGGGGCGCGGGAGAAGATCCAGTACTTC. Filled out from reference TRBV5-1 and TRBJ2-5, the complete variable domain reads KAGVTQTPRYLIKTRGQQVTLSCSPISGHRSVSWYQQTPGQGLQFLFEYFSETQRNKGNFPGRFSGRQFSNSRSEMNVSTLELGDSALYLCASSLWGAREKIQYFGPGTRLLVL.

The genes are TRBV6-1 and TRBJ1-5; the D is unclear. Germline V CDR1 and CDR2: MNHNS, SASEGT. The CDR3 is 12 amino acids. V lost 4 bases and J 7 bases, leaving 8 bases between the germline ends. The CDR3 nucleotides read TGTGCCAGCAGTGTTCCTAACCAGCCCCAGCATTTT. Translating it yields CASSVPNQPQHF.

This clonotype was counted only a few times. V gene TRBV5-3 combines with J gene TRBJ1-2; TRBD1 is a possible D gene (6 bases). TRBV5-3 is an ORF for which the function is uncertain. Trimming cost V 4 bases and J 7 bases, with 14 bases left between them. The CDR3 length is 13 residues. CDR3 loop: CARSTAGDCGYTF. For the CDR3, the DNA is TGTGCCAGAAGCACGGCAGGGGATTGTGGCTACACCTTC.

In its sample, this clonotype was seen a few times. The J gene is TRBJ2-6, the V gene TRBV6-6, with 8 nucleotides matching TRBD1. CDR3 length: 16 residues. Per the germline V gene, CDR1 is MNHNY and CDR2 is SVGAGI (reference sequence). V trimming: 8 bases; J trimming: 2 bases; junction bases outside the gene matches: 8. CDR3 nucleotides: TGTGCCAGCGGGGCCAGGGGGCTTGCTGGGGCCAACGTCCTGACTTTC. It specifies CASGARGLAGANVLTF.

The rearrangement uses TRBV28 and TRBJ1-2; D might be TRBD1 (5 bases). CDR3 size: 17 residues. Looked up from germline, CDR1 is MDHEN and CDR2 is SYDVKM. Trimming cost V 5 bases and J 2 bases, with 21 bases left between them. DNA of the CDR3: TGTGCCAGCAGTAGGGGTTGGGTGGGCGTTGAAAACTATGGCTACACCTTC. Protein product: CASSRGWVGVENYGYTF.

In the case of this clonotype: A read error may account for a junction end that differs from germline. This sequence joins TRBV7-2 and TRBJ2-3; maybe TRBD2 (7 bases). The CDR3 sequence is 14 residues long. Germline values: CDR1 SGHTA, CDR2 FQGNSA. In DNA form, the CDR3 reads TGTGCTAGCACCCGAGGGGGGGGCACAGATACGCAGTATTTT. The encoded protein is CASTRGGGTDTQYF.

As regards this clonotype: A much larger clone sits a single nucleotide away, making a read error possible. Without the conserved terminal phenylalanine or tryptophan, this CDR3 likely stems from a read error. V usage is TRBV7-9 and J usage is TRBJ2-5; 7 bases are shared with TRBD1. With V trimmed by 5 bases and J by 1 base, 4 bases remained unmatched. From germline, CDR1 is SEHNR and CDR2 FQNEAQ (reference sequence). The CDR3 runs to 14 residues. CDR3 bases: TGTGCCAGCAGCCCGGGACAGACCCAAGAGACCCAGTACCTC. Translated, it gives CASSPGQTQETQYL.

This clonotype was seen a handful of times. The CDR3 DNA sequence: TGCGCCAGCAGCTTAACAGGGTACACAGATACGCAGTATTTT. This codes for CASSLTGYTDTQYF. The gene calls are TRBV5-1 and TRBJ2-3; TRBD1 might be the D (6 bases). The CDR3 extends over 14 amino acids. Trimming cost V 2 bases and J 2 bases, with 9 bases left between them. Germline V gene sequence: CDR1 SGHRS, CDR2 YFSETQ.

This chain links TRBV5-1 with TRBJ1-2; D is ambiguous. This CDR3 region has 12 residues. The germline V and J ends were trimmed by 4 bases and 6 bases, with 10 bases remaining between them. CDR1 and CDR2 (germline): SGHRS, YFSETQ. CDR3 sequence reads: CASSPLTHGYTF. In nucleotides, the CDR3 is TGCGCCAGCAGCCCCTTGACACATGGCTACACCTTC.

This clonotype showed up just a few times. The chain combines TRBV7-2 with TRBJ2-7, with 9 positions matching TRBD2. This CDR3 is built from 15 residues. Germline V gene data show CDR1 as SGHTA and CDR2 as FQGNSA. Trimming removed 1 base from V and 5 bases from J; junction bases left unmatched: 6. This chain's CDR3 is CASSLEAGGSHEQYF. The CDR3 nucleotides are TGTGCCAGCAGCTTAGAGGCGGGAGGGTCCCACGAGCAGTACTTC.

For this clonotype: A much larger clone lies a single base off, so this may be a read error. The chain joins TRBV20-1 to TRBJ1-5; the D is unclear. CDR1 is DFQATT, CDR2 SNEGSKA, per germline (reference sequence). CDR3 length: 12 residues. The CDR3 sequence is CSARAGDQPQQF. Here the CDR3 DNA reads TGCAGTGCTAGAGCAGGCGATCAGCCCCAGCAGTTT.

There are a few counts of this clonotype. The CDR3 loop is CASREGLGSPLHF. The DNA of the CDR3 is TGTGCCAGCAGAGAGGGTTTAGGCTCACCCCTCCACTTT. The chain is built from TRBV6-5 and TRBJ1-6; D is ambiguous. V dropped 6 bases and J dropped 10 bases, with 13 bases sitting between them. This CDR3 comprises 13 residues. Germline V gene lookup returns CDR1 MNHEY and CDR2 SVGAGI.

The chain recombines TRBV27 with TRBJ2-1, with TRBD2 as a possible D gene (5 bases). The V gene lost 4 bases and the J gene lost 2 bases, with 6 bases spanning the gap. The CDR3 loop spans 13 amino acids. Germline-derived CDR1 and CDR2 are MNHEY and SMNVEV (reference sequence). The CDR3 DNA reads TGTGCCAGCAGTTCAGCGGCCTACAATGAGCAGTTCTTC. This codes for CASSSAAYNEQFF.

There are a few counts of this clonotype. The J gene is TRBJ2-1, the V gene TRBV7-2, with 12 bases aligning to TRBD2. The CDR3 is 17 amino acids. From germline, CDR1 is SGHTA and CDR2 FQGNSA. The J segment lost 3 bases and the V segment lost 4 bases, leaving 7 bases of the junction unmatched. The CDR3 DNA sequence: TGTGCCAGCAGCTCATCGACTAGCGGGGGAGTCTACAATGAGCAGTTCTTC. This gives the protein CASSSSTSGGVYNEQFF.

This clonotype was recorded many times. The CDR3 region has the DNA TGTGCCAGCAGGGCTATGACAGGGACGAGGGGAAACACTGAAGCTTTCTTT. Its translation is CASRAMTGTRGNTEAFF. V usage is TRBV28 and J usage is TRBJ1-1; 7 nucleotides agree with TRBD1. This CDR3 is 17 amino acids long. CDR1 is MDHEN and CDR2 is SYDVKM in the germline V gene. The V gene end was trimmed by 6 bases and the J gene end by 2 bases; junction bases not matched to a gene: 15. Full variable domain (missing parts from reference TRBV28 and TRBJ1-1): DVKVTQSSRYLVKRTGEKVFLECVQDMDHENMFWYRQDPGLGLRLIYFSYDVKMKEKGDIPEGYSVSREKKERFSLILESASTNQTSMYLCASRAMTGTRGNTEAFFGQGTRLTVV.

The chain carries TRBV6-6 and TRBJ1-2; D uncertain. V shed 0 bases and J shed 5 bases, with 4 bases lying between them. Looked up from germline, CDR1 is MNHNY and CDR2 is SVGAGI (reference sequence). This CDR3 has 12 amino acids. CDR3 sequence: CASSYSEYGYTF. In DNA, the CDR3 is TGTGCCAGCAGTTACTCCGAGTATGGCTACACCTTC.

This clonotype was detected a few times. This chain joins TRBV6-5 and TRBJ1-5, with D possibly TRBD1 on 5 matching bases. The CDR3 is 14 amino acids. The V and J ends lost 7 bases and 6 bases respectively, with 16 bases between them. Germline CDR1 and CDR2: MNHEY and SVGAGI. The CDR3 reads CASMKTGPGQPQHF. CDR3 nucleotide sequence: TGTGCCAGCATGAAAACAGGCCCCGGTCAGCCCCAGCATTTT.

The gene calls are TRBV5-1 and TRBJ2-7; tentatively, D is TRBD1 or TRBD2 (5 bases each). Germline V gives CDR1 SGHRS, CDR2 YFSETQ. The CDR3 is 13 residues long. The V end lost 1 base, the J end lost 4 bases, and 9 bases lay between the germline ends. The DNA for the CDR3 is TGCGCCAGCAGCTTGCAGGGAGTATACGAGCAGTACTTC. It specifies CASSLQGVYEQYF.

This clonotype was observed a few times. The CDR3 is CASSPGWSNYGYTF. The DNA for the CDR3 is TGTGCCAGCAGCCCCGGGTGGTCGAACTATGGCTACACCTTC. The chain couples TRBV7-2 to TRBJ1-2; D ambiguous. Per the germline V gene, CDR1 is SGHTA and CDR2 is FQGNSA. Trimming shortened V by 5 bases and J by 2 bases, and 12 bases separated the two germline ends. This CDR3 region has 14 residues.

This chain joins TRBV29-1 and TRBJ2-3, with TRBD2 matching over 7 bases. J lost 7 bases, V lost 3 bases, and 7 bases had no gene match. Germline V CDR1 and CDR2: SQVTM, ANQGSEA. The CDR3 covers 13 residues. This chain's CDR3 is CSVDGGIGYTQYF. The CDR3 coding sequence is TGCAGCGTTGACGGGGGGATTGGGTATACGCAGTATTTT.

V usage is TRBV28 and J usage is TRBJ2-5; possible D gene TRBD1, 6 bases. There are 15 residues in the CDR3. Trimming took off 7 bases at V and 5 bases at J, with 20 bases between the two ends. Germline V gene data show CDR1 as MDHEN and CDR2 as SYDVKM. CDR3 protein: CASTHSAQGRETQYF. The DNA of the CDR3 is TGTGCCAGCACCCATTCGGCACAGGGCAGGGAGACCCAGTACTTC. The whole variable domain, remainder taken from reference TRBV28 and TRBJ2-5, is DVKVTQSSRYLVKRTGEKVFLECVQDMDHENMFWYRQDPGLGLRLIYFSYDVKMKEKGDIPEGYSVSREKKERFSLILESASTNQTSMYLCASTHSAQGRETQYFGPGTRLLVL.

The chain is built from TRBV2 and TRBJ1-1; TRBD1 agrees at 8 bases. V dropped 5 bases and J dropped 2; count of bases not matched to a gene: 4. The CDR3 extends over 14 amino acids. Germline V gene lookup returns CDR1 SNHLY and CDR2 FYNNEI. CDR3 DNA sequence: TGTGCCAGCAGTACGACAGGGGTCAACACTGAAGCTTTCTTT. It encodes CASSTTGVNTEAFF.